Below are 17 T cell receptor beta chains sequenced from a single sample in a study of T-cell reconstitution after alpha-beta-depleted transplantation in children. Using unique molecular identifiers, the investigators prepared the TCRbeta library. TCRdb redid the calling of the PCR reads with MiXCR, one entry per CDR3 protein. Of almost 500,000 distinct CDR3 sequences in the sample, 12% were seen once. Material: PBMCs from the stem cell graft donor, obtained from the stem cell graft. The source of these receptors is a human donor who donated a stem cell graft to a child with combined immunodeficiency.

This clonotype occurred a few times. CDR3 protein: CSVARVAVGYEQYF. CDR3 DNA: TGCAGCGTCGCCCGGGTCGCGGTCGGCTACGAGCAGTACTTC. The rearrangement uses TRBV29-1 and TRBJ2-7; D gene ambiguous. Germline lookup yields CDR1 SQVTM and CDR2 ANQGSEA. V was cut by 6 bases and J by 3 bases, with 18 bases left in between. The CDR3 runs 14 residues.

This clonotype was seen many times. V is TRBV4-2 and J is TRBJ2-7; D is perhaps TRBD1 or TRBD2 (7 bases each). Trimming removed 1 base at V and 3 bases at J, with 19 bases between. There are 17 residues in the CDR3. CDR1 is LGHNA, CDR2 YNFKEQ, per germline. CDR3 DNA: TGTGCCAGCAGCCAAGCCCTCTGGGCAGGGGGGGGCTACGAGCAGTACTTC. Translating it yields CASSQALWAGGGYEQYF.

This clonotype appeared a few times. J is TRBJ2-5 and V is TRBV4-1, with a tentative D call TRBD1 (5 bases). CDR1 is MGHRA, CDR2 YSYEKL, per germline. This CDR3 is 15 amino acids long. V was pared by 3 bases and J by 0 bases, with 11 bases between. CDR3 bases: TGCGCCAGCAGCCAGCGCGGACAAAACCAAGAGACCCAGTACTTC. Encoded protein: CASSQRGQNQETQYF.

The V call is TRBV20-1, the J call TRBJ2-7, with TRBD2 matching 8 bases. The V segment lost 3 bases and the J segment 1 base; nucleotides outside the gene matches: 8. The CDR3 is 15 amino acids. The V gene's germline CDR1 is DFQATT and CDR2 SNEGSKA (reference sequence). CDR3 region: CSASPLLAESYEQYF. The DNA of the CDR3 is TGCAGTGCTAGCCCCCTACTAGCGGAATCCTACGAGCAGTACTTC.

In this sample, this clonotype turned up many times. The V gene is TRBV27, the J gene TRBJ2-7, with D possibly being TRBD1 (5 bases). Deletions cut 4 bases from V and 4 bases from J, with 11 bases between. Germline assignment: CDR1 MNHEY and CDR2 SMNVEV (reference sequence). The CDR3 is 13 amino acids. Written as DNA, the CDR3 is TGTGCCAGCAGTTGGGGCAGGGTTTACGAGCAGTACTTC. Encoded protein: CASSWGRVYEQYF.

V and J are TRBV29-1 and TRBJ2-5; a possible D gene is TRBD2 (10 bases). Germline-derived CDR1 and CDR2 are SQVTM and ANQGSEA. CDR3 length: 16 residues. V dropped 8 bases and J dropped 3 bases, with 25 bases sitting between them. The CDR3 bases are TGCAGCTTCCGGGACAGGGTTCTAGCGGGAGAAGAGACCCAGTACTTC. As protein: CSFRDRVLAGEETQYF.

The table lists this clonotype with many counts. This chain links TRBV27 with TRBJ2-1, with 10 positions matching TRBD2. V shed 4 bases, J shed 4 bases, and the junction held 7 bases outside the gene matches. From germline, CDR1 is MNHEY and CDR2 SMNVEV (reference sequence). The CDR3 has 16 amino acids. The CDR3 loop is CASSYSGRPQYNEQFF. The CDR3 region has the DNA TGTGCCAGCAGTTATAGCGGGAGGCCCCAATACAATGAGCAGTTCTTC.

CDR3 sequence (DNA): TGTGCCAGCAGCCCAGAGACAGATTCCTACGAGCAGTACTTC. As protein: CASSPETDSYEQYF. The chain recombines TRBV7-8 with TRBJ2-7; D is perhaps TRBD1 (5 bases). V gave up 5 bases and J gave up 1 base, with 12 bases separating them. The CDR3 sequence is 14 residues long. Per germline, CDR1 SGHVS and CDR2 FQNEAQ.

This clonotype was counted between two and nine times. The rearrangement joins TRBV29-1 to TRBJ2-7, with D possibly matching TRBD2 (5 bases). CDR1 is SQVTM and CDR2 is ANQGSEA in the germline V gene. This CDR3 comprises 12 residues. The ends were cut back, 5 bases at V and 2 bases at J, with 10 bases in the middle. The CDR3 loop is CSVTDLTYEQYF. The CDR3, as DNA: TGCAGCGTTACGGACTTAACCTACGAGCAGTACTTC.

The chain joins TRBV5-1 to TRBJ2-3; weak D call: TRBD1 (6 bases). CDR3 length equals 15 residues. Trimming pared 1 base from V and 1 base from J, leaving 10 bases between. Germline loops: CDR1 SGHRS, CDR2 YFSETQ. The CDR3 coding sequence is TGCGCCAGCAGCTTGCAAGGACAGCGCACAGATACGCAGTATTTT. The encoded protein is CASSLQGQRTDTQYF.

This clonotype was observed a few times. This chain connects TRBV7-9 to TRBJ2-5; D not certain. The germline V gene has CDR1 SEHNR and CDR2 FQNEAQ (reference sequence). The CDR3 is made up of 14 amino acids. V gave up 5 bases and J gave up 1 base, with 11 bases separating them. The CDR3 DNA reads as TGTGCCAGCAGCCACGAGGTGGTCCAAGAGACCCAGTACTTC. Translating gives CASSHEVVQETQYF. The full variable domain, with the rest looked up from reference TRBV7-9 and TRBJ2-5, is DTGVSQNPRHKITKRGQNVTFRCDPISEHNRLYWYRQTLGQGPEFLTYFQNEAQLEKSRLLSDRFSAERPKGSFSTLEIQRTEQGDSAMYLCASSHEVVQETQYFGPGTRLLVL.

In regard to this clonotype: The junction departs from germline at one end; a sequencing error may be responsible. The V call is TRBV20-1, the J call TRBJ1-3; D might be TRBD1 (6 bases). Germline V gene lookup returns CDR1 DFQATT and CDR2 SNEGSKA (reference sequence). This CDR3 region has 18 residues. CDR3 bases: TGCTGTGCTAGAGATCGTGGGTCCCAGGGGCCCACTGGAAACACCATATATTTT. Translated, it gives CCARDRGSQGPTGNTIYF.

This clonotype was observed at least ten times. The chain uses TRBV29-1 and TRBJ2-7; possibly TRBD2 for D (6 bases). Germline V gene lookup returns CDR1 SQVTM and CDR2 ANQGSEA. Trimming pared 3 bases from V and 0 bases from J, leaving 6 bases between. The CDR3 sequence is 12 residues long. CDR3 sequence reads: CSVETSSYEQYF. The CDR3 DNA follows: TGCAGCGTTGAGACTAGCTCCTACGAGCAGTACTTC.

V usage is TRBV4-3 and J usage is TRBJ1-5; TRBD1 might be the D (5 bases). Germline V lookup: CDR1 LGHNA, CDR2 YSLEER. V dropped 0 bases and J dropped 7 bases, with 13 bases sitting between them. The CDR3 spans 15 residues. CDR3 sequence: CASSQERRAGQPQHF. The DNA for the CDR3 is TGCGCCAGCAGCCAAGAGAGACGCGCAGGGCAGCCCCAGCATTTT.

This clonotype was picked up a small number of times. V usage is TRBV20-1 and J usage is TRBJ1-1, with D uncertain. The CDR3 sequence is 14 residues long. CDR1 DFQATT and CDR2 SNEGSKA come from the germline V gene (reference sequence). V was cut by 3 bases and J by 0 bases, with 11 bases left in between. As DNA, the CDR3 is TGCAGTGCTAGGGAGTCGGGGATGAACACTGAAGCTTTCTTT. Translating it yields CSARESGMNTEAFF.

The chain has TRBV20-1 and TRBJ1-5, with D possibly matching TRBD1 (6 bases). Germline V lookup: CDR1 DFQATT, CDR2 SNEGSKA (reference sequence). V lost 6 bases, J lost 0 bases, and 18 bases lay in between. The CDR3 has 16 amino acids. CDR3 sequence (DNA): TGCAGTGCCCGACTTACCAGGACAGATAGCAATCAGCCCCAGCATTTT. Protein sequence: CSARLTRTDSNQPQHF.

This clonotype was detected many times. This chain connects TRBV20-1 to TRBJ2-3, with D maybe TRBD1 (5 bases). CDR1 is DFQATT and CDR2 is SNEGSKA in the germline V gene (reference sequence). V lost 0 bases to trimming and J lost 8 bases, with 15 bases between them. This CDR3 is 14 amino acids long. CDR3 region: CSARDMLAQGTQYF. The CDR3 bases are TGCAGTGCTAGAGATATGCTCGCCCAGGGTACGCAGTATTTT.